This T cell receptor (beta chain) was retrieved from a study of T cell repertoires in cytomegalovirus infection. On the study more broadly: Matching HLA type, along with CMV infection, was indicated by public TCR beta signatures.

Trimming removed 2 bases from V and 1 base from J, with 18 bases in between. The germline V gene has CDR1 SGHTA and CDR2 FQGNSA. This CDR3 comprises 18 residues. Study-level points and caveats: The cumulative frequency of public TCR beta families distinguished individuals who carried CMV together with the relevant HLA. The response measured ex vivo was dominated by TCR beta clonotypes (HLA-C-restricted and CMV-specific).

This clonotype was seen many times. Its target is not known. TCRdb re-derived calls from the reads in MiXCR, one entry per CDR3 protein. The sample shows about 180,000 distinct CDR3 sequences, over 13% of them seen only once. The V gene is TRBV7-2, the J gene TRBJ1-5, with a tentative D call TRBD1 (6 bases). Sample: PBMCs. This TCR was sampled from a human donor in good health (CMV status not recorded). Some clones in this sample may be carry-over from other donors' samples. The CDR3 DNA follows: TGTGCCAGCAGCTTAAAGGGGGTGAGGGGCTGGAGCAATCAGCCCCAGCATTTT. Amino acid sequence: CASSLKGVRGWSNQPQHF.